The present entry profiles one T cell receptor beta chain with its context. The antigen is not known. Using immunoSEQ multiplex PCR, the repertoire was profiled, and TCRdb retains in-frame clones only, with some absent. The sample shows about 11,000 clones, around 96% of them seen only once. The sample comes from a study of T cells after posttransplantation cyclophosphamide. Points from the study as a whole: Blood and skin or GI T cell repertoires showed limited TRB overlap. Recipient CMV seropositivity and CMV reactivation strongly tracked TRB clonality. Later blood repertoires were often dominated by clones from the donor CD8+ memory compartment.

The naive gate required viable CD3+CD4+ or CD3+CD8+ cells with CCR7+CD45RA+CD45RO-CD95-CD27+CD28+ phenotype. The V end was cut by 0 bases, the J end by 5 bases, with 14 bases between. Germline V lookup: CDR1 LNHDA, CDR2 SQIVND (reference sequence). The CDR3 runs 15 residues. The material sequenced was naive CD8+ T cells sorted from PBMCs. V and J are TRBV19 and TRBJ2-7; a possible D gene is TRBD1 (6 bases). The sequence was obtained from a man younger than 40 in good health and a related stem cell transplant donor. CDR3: CASSIEQGITDEQYF. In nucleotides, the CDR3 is TGTGCCAGTAGTATAGAACAGGGAATAACGGACGAGCAGTACTTC.